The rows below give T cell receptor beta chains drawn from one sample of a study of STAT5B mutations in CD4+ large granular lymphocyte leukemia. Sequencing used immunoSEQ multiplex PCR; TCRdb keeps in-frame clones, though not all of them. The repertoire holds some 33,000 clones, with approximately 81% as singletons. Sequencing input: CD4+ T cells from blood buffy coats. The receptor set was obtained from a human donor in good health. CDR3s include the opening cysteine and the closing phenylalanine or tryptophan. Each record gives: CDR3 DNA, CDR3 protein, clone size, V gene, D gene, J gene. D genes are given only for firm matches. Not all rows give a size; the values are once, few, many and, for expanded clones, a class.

DNA: TGTGCCAGCAGTGACAGAGCGGGGGGTCAGCCCCAGCATTTT
CDR3: CASSDRAGGQPQHF
size: .
V: TRBV6-6
D: .
J: TRBJ1-5

DNA: TGTGCCAGCAGCTTGTACGGACTAGCGGGAGGAACAGATACGCAGTATTTT
CDR3: CASSLYGLAGGTDTQYF
size: .
V: TRBV5-4
D: TRBD2
J: TRBJ2-3

DNA: TGTGCCAGCAGCTGGGACCCTCTAATCTACGAGCAGTACTTC
CDR3: CASSWDPLIYEQYF
size: few
V: TRBV11-1
D: .
J: TRBJ2-7

DNA: TGTGCCAGCAGCTTAACCCTAATCGGGCCTTCTAACTATGGCTACACCTTC
CDR3: CASSLTLIGPSNYGYTF
size: .
V: TRBV11-3
D: .
J: TRBJ1-2

DNA: TGCGCCAGCAGCTCCAGACCCGCGCAGACTAGCGGGGGGTTAGTGACCCAGTACTTC
CDR3: CASSSRPAQTSGGLVTQYF
size: once
V: TRBV5-1
D: TRBD2
J: TRBJ2-5

DNA: TGTGCCAGCAGTGAAAGCGGTAGCTCCTACAATGAGCAGTTCTTC
CDR3: CASSESGSSYNEQFF
size: .
V: TRBV6-1
D: .
J: TRBJ2-1

DNA: TGTGCCAGCAAGAGTCAACGGACTAGCGAGACCCAGTACTTC
CDR3: CASKSQRTSETQYF
size: .
V: TRBV6-5
D: TRBD2
J: TRBJ2-5

DNA: TGCGCCAGCAGCCAATCCCAGGCGGGACAGGGGTCTGGTGAAGCTTTCTTT
CDR3: CASSQSQAGQGSGEAFF
size: .
V: TRBV4-1
D: TRBD1
J: TRBJ1-1

DNA: TGCAGCGTCGGAGGAGGGGGAAACACCATATATTTT
CDR3: CSVGGGGNTIYF
size: few
V: TRBV29-1
D: .
J: TRBJ1-3

DNA: TGTGCCAGCAGCTTGGGGGGGGGCGCAGATACGCAGTATTTT
CDR3: CASSLGGGADTQYF
size: .
V: TRBV5-4
D: .
J: TRBJ2-3

DNA: TGTGCCAGCAGCTTGTCAGGGACGACTGATACGCAGTATTTT
CDR3: CASSLSGTTDTQYF
size: .
V: TRBV5-5
D: .
J: TRBJ2-3

DNA: TGTGCCAGCAGCCCATGGCCAATAGCGGGAGACGGCACAGATACGCAGTATTTT
CDR3: CASSPWPIAGDGTDTQYF
size: once
V: TRBV5-8
D: TRBD2
J: TRBJ2-3

DNA: TGTGCCAGCAGCCCCCATTCCACCACCACAGATACGCAGTATTTT
CDR3: CASSPHSTTTDTQYF
size: .
V: TRBV11-3
D: .
J: TRBJ2-3

DNA: TGTGCCAGTACCTGGACGTCAGAACTGAACACCGGGGAGCTGTTTTTT
CDR3: CASTWTSELNTGELFF
size: once
V: TRBV19
D: .
J: TRBJ2-2

DNA: TGTGCCTGGAGCGAGTGGAACCGGGACAGGGCAGAGACCCAGTACTTC
CDR3: CAWSEWNRDRAETQYF
size: once
V: TRBV30
D: TRBD1
J: TRBJ2-5

DNA: TGTGCCAGTAGTATTCCAGGGTTTGGGTACAATGAGCAGTTCTTC
CDR3: CASSIPGFGYNEQFF
size: .
V: TRBV19
D: .
J: TRBJ2-1

DNA: TGTGCCAGCAGCTTAGCACCTATGAACACTGAAGCTTTCTTT
CDR3: CASSLAPMNTEAFF
size: few
V: TRBV7-6
D: .
J: TRBJ1-1

DNA: TGTGCCAGCAGTAGGACAGGGCTGGGGGGCTACACCTTC
CDR3: CASSRTGLGGYTF
size: .
V: TRBV6-1
D: TRBD1
J: TRBJ1-2

DNA: TGTGCCAGCTCACCCCAGGACACTGGAAACACCATATATTTT
CDR3: CASSPQDTGNTIYF
size: .
V: TRBV18
D: .
J: TRBJ1-3

DNA: TGTGCCAGTAGTATTAATGGTGAAGAAGAGACCCAGTACTTC
CDR3: CASSINGEEETQYF
size: .
V: TRBV19
D: .
J: TRBJ2-5

DNA: TGCGCCAGCAGCTTGGCCGGGACAGGGGAAGAGACCCAGTACTTC
CDR3: CASSLAGTGEETQYF
size: .
V: TRBV5-1
D: TRBD1
J: TRBJ2-5

DNA: TGTGCCAGCAGTCCCCCAGGGACAGATACGCAGTATTTT
CDR3: CASSPPGTDTQYF
size: .
V: TRBV6-6
D: .
J: TRBJ2-3

DNA: TGTGCCAGCAGCCCCTACAATGAGCAGTTCTTC
CDR3: CASSPYNEQFF
size: .
V: TRBV7-2
D: .
J: TRBJ2-1

DNA: TGTGCCAGCAGCACCAGGGCTGGCACAGATACGCAGTATTTT
CDR3: CASSTRAGTDTQYF
size: .
V: TRBV11-3
D: .
J: TRBJ2-3

DNA: TGCGCCAGCAGCCAAGCAAAGGGGGAGAAGGACGAGCAGTACTTC
CDR3: CASSQAKGEKDEQYF
size: once
V: TRBV4-1
D: .
J: TRBJ2-7

DNA: TGTGCCAGCAGTCCCGCCCCTAACAATGAGCAGTTCTTC
CDR3: CASSPAPNNEQFF
size: .
V: TRBV11-2
D: .
J: TRBJ2-1

DNA: TGTGCCAGCAGCCAGGGGATCGGGATGGATACGCAGTATTTT
CDR3: CASSQGIGMDTQYF
size: once
V: TRBV11-3
D: .
J: TRBJ2-3